This T cell receptor (beta chain) was documented in a study of blood T cell repertoires in COVID-19. Libraries were prepared by immunoSEQ multiplex PCR; TCRdb keeps only in-frame clonotypes and omits some of them. The repertoire holds about 230,000 clones, with 75% to 85% as singletons. This clone was observed a single time. This CDR3 region has 16 residues. V shed 5 bases and J shed 4 bases, with 19 bases lying between them. Germline values: CDR1 SGHKS, CDR2 YYEKEE (reference sequence). V usage is TRBV5-5 and J usage is TRBJ1-3; D perhaps matches TRBD1 (5 bases). The receptor was derived from a woman between 35 and 50 years old who had recovered from COVID-19. Source material: peripheral blood. The CDR3 DNA follows: TGTGCCAGCAGATACGGTCCGTGGGGGGACGGAAACACCATATATTTT. Protein sequence: CASRYGPWGDGNTIYF.